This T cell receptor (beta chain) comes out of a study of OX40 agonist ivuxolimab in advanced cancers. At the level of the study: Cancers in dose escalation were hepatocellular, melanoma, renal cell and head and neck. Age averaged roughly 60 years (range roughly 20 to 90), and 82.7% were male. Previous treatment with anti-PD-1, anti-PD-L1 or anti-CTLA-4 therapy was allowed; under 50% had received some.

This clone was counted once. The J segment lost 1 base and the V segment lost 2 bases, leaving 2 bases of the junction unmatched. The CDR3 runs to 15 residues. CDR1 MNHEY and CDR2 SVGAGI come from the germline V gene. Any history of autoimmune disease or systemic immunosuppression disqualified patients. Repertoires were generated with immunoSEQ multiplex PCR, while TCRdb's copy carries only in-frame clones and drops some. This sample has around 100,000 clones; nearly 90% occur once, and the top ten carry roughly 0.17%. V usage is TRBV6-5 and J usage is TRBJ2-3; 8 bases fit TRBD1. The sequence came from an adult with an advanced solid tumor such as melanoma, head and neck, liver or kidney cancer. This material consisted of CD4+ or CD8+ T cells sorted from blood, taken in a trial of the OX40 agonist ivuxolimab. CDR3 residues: CASSYPTGGTDTQYF. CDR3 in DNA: TGTGCCAGCAGTTACCCGACAGGGGGCACAGATACGCAGTATTTT.